The 23 T cell receptor beta chains listed next were all sequenced from one sample in a study of blood T cell repertoires in COVID-19. Assay used: immunoSEQ multiplex PCR; TCRdb lists only in-frame clones, some missing. The profile shows 220,000 or so clones, roughly 84% of them singletons. The specimen was peripheral blood. All receptors come from a man younger than 40 with active or convalescent COVID-19.

The chain employs TRBV27 and TRBJ2-7, with a weak D call TRBD2 (6 bases). V shed 2 bases and J shed 4 bases, with 18 bases lying between them. The germline CDR1 and CDR2 sequences are MNHEY and SMNVEV (reference sequence). This CDR3 region has 16 residues. CDR3 residues: CASSLAQRVGGYEQYF. The CDR3 coding sequence is TGTGCCAGCAGTTTAGCCCAGCGGGTGGGTGGGTACGAGCAGTACTTC.

The chain joins TRBV15 to TRBJ2-7; no reliable D call. This CDR3 is built from 12 residues. CDR1 and CDR2 (germline): LNHNV, YYDKDF (reference sequence). Trimming shortened V by 5 bases and J by 6 bases, and 11 bases separated the two germline ends. The CDR3 here is CATSPGLGEQYF. CDR3 bases: TGTGCCACCAGCCCAGGTTTGGGCGAGCAGTACTTC.

This chain connects TRBV7-9 to TRBJ2-1, with D possibly TRBD1 on 5 matching bases. CDR1 SEHNR and CDR2 FQNEAQ come from the germline V gene (reference sequence). Trimming pared 5 bases from V and 0 bases from J, leaving 17 bases between. CDR3 length: 17 amino acids. CDR3 DNA sequence: TGTGCCAGCAGCCCCTACTTGGACATCGGCTCCTACAATGAGCAGTTCTTC. Translating it yields CASSPYLDIGSYNEQFF.

The chain employs TRBV29-1 and TRBJ1-5; 9 nucleotides match TRBD1. The CDR3 covers 12 residues. Germline V gene sequence: CDR1 SQVTM, CDR2 ANQGSEA. V lost 7 bases, J lost 8 bases, and 6 bases stayed unmatched. CDR3 sequence reads: CSAGGQGKPQHF. CDR3 DNA: TGCAGCGCCGGGGGACAGGGTAAGCCCCAGCATTTT.

The rearrangement joins TRBV19 to TRBJ2-7, with 7 bases fitting TRBD2. The length of the CDR3 is 14 residues. CDR1 is LNHDA and CDR2 is SQIVND in the germline V gene (reference sequence). The J segment lost 5 bases and the V segment lost 1 base, leaving 5 bases of the junction unmatched. CDR3 amino acids: CASSIGLAQDEQYF. Here the CDR3 DNA reads TGTGCCAGTAGTATAGGACTAGCTCAGGACGAGCAGTACTTC.

V gene TRBV28 combines with J gene TRBJ2-5, with D possibly matching TRBD2 (5 bases). V lost 1 base and J 1 base, leaving 7 bases between the germline ends. Per the germline V gene, CDR1 is MDHEN and CDR2 is SYDVKM. The CDR3 is 14 residues long. The CDR3 is CASSLFGLQETQYF. The CDR3 nucleotides read TGTGCCAGCAGTTTATTCGGACTCCAAGAGACCCAGTACTTC.

V is TRBV6-4 and J is TRBJ2-5, with 8 bases matching TRBD1. After removal of 10 bases from V and 2 bases from J, the junction contained 6 bases not matched to a gene. The CDR3 is 13 amino acids. Looked up from germline, CDR1 is MRHNA and CDR2 is SNTAGT. The CDR3 sequence: CAILQGEQETQYF. In nucleotides, the CDR3 is TGTGCCATCCTACAGGGGGAACAAGAGACCCAGTACTTC.

The CDR3 DNA follows: TGTGCCACCAGTGATTTGACCCTAGCGGACCAGTTCTTC. This gives the protein CATSDLTLADQFF. This sequence joins TRBV24-1 and TRBJ2-1; TRBD2 agrees at 7 bases. After removal of 0 bases from V and 13 bases from J, the junction contained 5 bases not matched to a gene. Germline V CDR1 and CDR2: KGHDR, SFDVKD. The CDR3 sequence is 13 residues long.

The CDR3 bases are TGCGCCAGCAGTCCGCTGGGACAGGGCTACGAGCAGTACTTC. It is translated as CASSPLGQGYEQYF. The J gene is TRBJ2-7, the V gene TRBV10-2; 9 bases agree with TRBD1. Trimming removed 5 bases from V and 3 bases from J; junction bases left unmatched: 5. CDR3 length equals 14 residues. CDR1 is WSHSY and CDR2 is SAAADI in the germline V gene.

The sample holds a few counts of this clone. The genes are TRBV5-1 and TRBJ2-2, with TRBD2 matching 9 bases. This CDR3 is 15 amino acids long. The junction had 5 bases not matched to a gene; V was cut back by 4 bases and J by 4 bases. CDR1 is SGHRS and CDR2 is YFSETQ in the germline V gene. For the CDR3, the DNA is TGCGCCAGCAGCGTAACTAGCGGGTCCACCGGGGAGCTGTTTTTT. It codes for CASSVTSGSTGELFF.

V usage is TRBV28 and J usage is TRBJ1-2; tentatively, D is TRBD1 (5 bases). Germline V gives CDR1 MDHEN, CDR2 SYDVKM. CDR3 size: 15 residues. Trimming removed 5 bases at V and 9 bases at J, with 22 bases between. CDR3 coding DNA: TGTGCCAGCAGTGAAGGATCGAAAGGGGCGACGAGCTACACCTTC. This encodes CASSEGSKGATSYTF.

V usage is TRBV10-3 and J usage is TRBJ2-3; D is perhaps TRBD2 (6 bases). Germline CDR1 ENHRY, CDR2 SYGVKD. CDR3 length equals 16 residues. V shed 4 bases and J shed 2 bases, with 16 bases lying between them. In nucleotides, the CDR3 is TGTGCCATCAGTGGCGGGACTCAGCAGATCACAGATACGCAGTATTTT. Translating gives CAISGGTQQITDTQYF.

This clone was observed a few times. The chain combines TRBV7-2 with TRBJ2-5; D not resolved. This CDR3 has 14 amino acids. Germline V gene lookup returns CDR1 SGHTA and CDR2 FQGNSA. Trimming took 3 bases from V and 5 from J, leaving 13 bases between them. As DNA, the CDR3 is TGTGCCAGCAGCTTGGGCCGCCAGGCGGAGACCCAGTACTTC. The encoded protein is CASSLGRQAETQYF.

The chain couples TRBV27 to TRBJ2-3, with D possibly TRBD2 on 6 matching bases. This CDR3 is built from 15 residues. Trimming shortened V by 2 bases and J by 3 bases, and 12 bases separated the two germline ends. CDR1 MNHEY and CDR2 SMNVEV come from the germline V gene (reference sequence). The CDR3 region is CASSLIADRTDTQYF. CDR3 in DNA: TGTGCCAGCAGTTTAATAGCGGACCGTACAGATACGCAGTATTTT.

The chain links TRBV24-1 to TRBJ2-1, with 12 bases fitting TRBD2. The V segment lost 7 bases and the J segment 4 bases; nucleotides outside the gene matches: 4. The germline CDR1 and CDR2 sequences are KGHDR and SFDVKD. The CDR3 sequence is 15 residues long. The CDR3 reads CATRQGTSGYNEQFF. For the CDR3, the DNA is TGTGCCACCAGACAGGGGACTAGCGGGTACAATGAGCAGTTCTTC.

The J gene is TRBJ2-6, the V gene TRBV9; 8 nucleotides match TRBD1. CDR3 length: 18 residues. CDR1 is SGDLS and CDR2 is YYNGEE in the germline V gene. V shed 5 bases and J 0 bases; nucleotides not matched to a gene: 10. CDR3: CASRGGGTGFSGANVLTF. CDR3 bases: TGTGCCAGCAGAGGGGGCGGGACAGGCTTCTCTGGGGCCAACGTCCTGACTTTC.

The V gene is TRBV18, the J gene TRBJ1-4; D possibly corresponds to TRBD1 (6 bases). V dropped 3 bases and J dropped 7 bases, with 12 bases sitting between them. The germline V gene encodes CDR1 KGHSH and CDR2 LQKENI. This CDR3 has 14 residues. The CDR3 here is CASSPTGGTEKLFF. CDR3 DNA: TGTGCCAGCTCACCGACGGGGGGCACTGAAAAACTGTTTTTT.

J is TRBJ1-6 and V is TRBV7-3; tentative D call: TRBD1 (5 bases). The V end lost 5 bases, the J end lost 9 bases, and 17 bases lay between the germline ends. Germline V gene sequence: CDR1 SGHTA, CDR2 FQGTGA. This CDR3 has 15 amino acids. The CDR3 sequence: CASSPIGGPSSPLHF. The CDR3 DNA sequence: TGTGCCAGCAGCCCGATCGGGGGTCCTAGTTCACCCCTCCACTTT.

The chain uses TRBV24-1 and TRBJ2-3; 7 bases match TRBD2. Trimming removed 4 bases from V and 1 base from J; junction bases left unmatched: 4. Germline CDR1 and CDR2: KGHDR and SFDVKD. This CDR3 is 15 amino acids long. As DNA, the CDR3 is TGTGCCACCAGTGAAGGGAGGGTTGGCACAGATACGCAGTATTTT. Encoded protein: CATSEGRVGTDTQYF.

This chain joins TRBV3-1 (or the pseudogene TRBV3-2) and TRBJ2-1, with 7 bases matching TRBD2. Germline V gene sequence: CDR1 LGHDT, CDR2 YNNKEL (reference sequence). This CDR3 spans 16 amino acids. Trimming removed 7 bases from V and 5 bases from J; junction bases left unmatched: 14. In DNA form, the CDR3 reads TGTGCCAGCACCTTGGGGGGGACTAATTTACACAATGAGCAGTTCTTC. The encoded protein is CASTLGGTNLHNEQFF.

The chain carries TRBV6-5 and TRBJ1-1; 7 bases are shared with TRBD1. V lost 6 bases and J lost 1; bases outside the gene matches: 5. Germline V lookup: CDR1 MNHEY, CDR2 SVGAGI. This CDR3 is 14 amino acids long. The CDR3 DNA reads TGTGCCAGCAGACAGGGGTGGGCGAACACTGAAGCTTTCTTT. This sequence encodes CASRQGWANTEAFF.

The V gene is TRBV28, the J gene TRBJ1-3; the match to TRBD1 covers 9 bases. CDR1 is MDHEN and CDR2 is SYDVKM in the germline V gene. The V and J ends lost 7 bases and 3 bases, in that order; junction bases with no gene match: 10. This CDR3 has 16 amino acids. Here the CDR3 reads CASINSQGALGNTIYF. The CDR3 DNA follows: TGTGCCAGCATTAATTCACAGGGGGCGCTTGGAAACACCATATATTTT.

The chain employs TRBV7-9 and TRBJ2-7; no definite D call. This CDR3 is built from 13 residues. Germline assignment: CDR1 SEHNR and CDR2 FQNEAQ (reference sequence). V shed 4 bases and J shed 6 bases, with 13 bases lying between them. CDR3 amino acids: CASSSPLGSEQYF. The CDR3 nucleotides are TGTGCCAGCAGCTCCCCCCTAGGTTCCGAGCAGTACTTC.